This entry lists 10 T cell receptor beta chains sequenced from one sample in a study of blood T cell repertoires in COVID-19. This table comes from immunoSEQ multiplex PCR, and its TCRdb copy is limited to in-frame clones, with some not included. The sample shows around 270,000 clones, 80% to 90% of them seen only once. The sequenced sample was peripheral blood. The receptor set was obtained from a young man with active or convalescent COVID-19.

The genes are TRBV25-1 and TRBJ1-5, with D unresolved. Germline assignment: CDR1 MGHDK and CDR2 SYGVNS. With 7 bases removed from V and 5 bases from J, the gap between germline ends came to 15 bases. This CDR3 region has 14 residues. The CDR3 loop reads CASTDGDMDQPQHF. The CDR3 DNA follows: TGTGCCAGCACCGACGGGGATATGGATCAGCCCCAGCATTTT.

The chain employs TRBV5-1 and TRBJ1-3; D may be TRBD1 (5 bases). Trimming left V 0 bases short and J 0 bases short, with 10 bases between. Germline CDR1 and CDR2: SGHRS and YFSETQ. The length of the CDR3 is 16 residues. The CDR3 nucleotides read TGCGCCAGCAGCTTGGGCGGGGGAGACTCTGGAAACACCATATATTTT. This translates into CASSLGGGDSGNTIYF.

This chain connects TRBV29-1 to TRBJ2-3; possibly TRBD1 for D (5 bases). V was pared by 4 bases and J by 2 bases, with 19 bases between. CDR3 length: 16 amino acids. The germline gives CDR1 SQVTM, CDR2 ANQGSEA. This CDR3 is CSVADNLGLPTDTQYF. In DNA, the CDR3 is TGCAGCGTTGCGGACAATCTAGGTCTACCCACAGATACGCAGTATTTT.

The chain links TRBV19 to TRBJ1-5; D not resolved. Trimming shortened V by 5 bases and J by 7 bases, and 12 bases separated the two germline ends. The CDR3 consists of 13 residues. Germline assignment: CDR1 LNHDA and CDR2 SQIVND (reference sequence). CDR3 sequence (DNA): TGTGCCAGTAGTGTTGAGTTTCGCCAGCCCCAGCATTTT. This encodes CASSVEFRQPQHF.

The rearrangement links TRBV5-4 to TRBJ1-4; weak D call: TRBD1 (6 bases). Germline V CDR1 and CDR2: SGHNT, YYREEE (reference sequence). The germline V and J ends were trimmed by 4 bases and 3 bases, with 13 bases remaining between them. This CDR3 spans 15 amino acids. The DNA of the CDR3 is TGTGCCAGCAGCGCACAGGGTCAGGCTAATGAAAAACTGTTTTTT. This encodes CASSAQGQANEKLFF.

The V gene is TRBV2, the J gene TRBJ1-6; D is possibly TRBD1 (5 bases). Germline V gene data show CDR1 as SNHLY and CDR2 as FYNNEI. The CDR3 runs to 15 residues. V lost 4 bases to trimming and J lost 7 bases, with 14 bases between them. The CDR3 sequence: CASSVIGQLNSPLHF. The CDR3 DNA follows: TGTGCCAGCAGTGTGATCGGACAACTGAATTCACCCCTCCACTTT.

This clone was counted once. The V call is TRBV9, the J call TRBJ1-1, with a tentative D call TRBD1 (5 bases). Trimming left V 1 base short and J 8 bases short, with 12 bases between. Per the germline V gene, CDR1 is SGDLS and CDR2 is YYNGEE. The CDR3 extends over 13 amino acids. This CDR3 is CASSVRGGSEAFF. The CDR3 coding sequence is TGTGCCAGCAGCGTACGGGGGGGATCCGAAGCTTTCTTT.

By sample fraction, this clone is medium-sized. The genes are TRBV4-1 and TRBJ2-7; the D gene is possibly TRBD2 (6 bases). This CDR3 has 16 residues. Germline values: CDR1 MGHRA, CDR2 YSYEKL. V gave up 0 bases and J gave up 2 bases, with 14 bases separating them. The chain's CDR3 is CASSQESAGSTYEQYF. CDR3 nucleotides: TGCGCCAGCAGCCAAGAGTCGGCGGGGAGTACCTACGAGCAGTACTTC.

The rearrangement joins TRBV4-2 to TRBJ1-5, with 9 bases fitting TRBD1. The CDR3 is 17 residues long. The germline CDR1 and CDR2 sequences are LGHNA and YNFKEQ. With V trimmed by 1 base and J by 0 bases, 4 bases remained unmatched. The DNA for the CDR3 is TGTGCCAGCAGCCAAGGGGGGACAGGGTATAGCAATCAGCCCCAGCATTTT. Encoded protein: CASSQGGTGYSNQPQHF.

This rearrangement joins TRBV6-6 to TRBJ2-7; TRBD2 agrees at 12 bases. The CDR3 sequence is 15 residues long. In germline, CDR1 is MNHNY, CDR2 SVGAGI (reference sequence). The trim removed 1 base at V and 7 bases at J, leaving 5 bases unmatched. CDR3 loop: CASSYLTSGGGEQYF. Here the CDR3 DNA reads TGTGCCAGCAGTTACTTGACTAGCGGGGGAGGGGAGCAGTACTTC.